One sample yielded the 10 T cell receptor beta chains listed below, sequenced in a study of blood T cells in healthy people across ages. Primed by a sample-barcoded 5' primer and a J-beta primer mix, a second PCR proceeded for roughly 6 to 12 cycles. TCRdb independently ran MiXCR on the 5' RACE reads; one entry per CDR3 protein. The table shows about 1.5 million distinct CDR3 sequences, with approximately 42% occurring only once. Material for sequencing was blood. The receptors shown here come from a woman aged 18-29 years in good health.

This rearrangement joins TRBV14 to TRBJ2-5, with 10 bases matching TRBD1. CDR3 length: 14 amino acids. The germline gives CDR1 SGHDN, CDR2 FVKESK. The J segment lost 4 bases and the V segment lost 5 bases, leaving 4 bases of the junction unmatched. As DNA, the CDR3 is TGTGCCAGCAGCTTGACAGGGGGCGTAGAGACCCAGTACTTC. It is translated as CASSLTGGVETQYF. The complete variable domain, with remaining parts taken from reference TRBV14 and TRBJ2-5, reads EAGVTQFPSHSVIEKGQTVTLRCDPISGHDNLYWYRRVMGKEIKFLLHFVKESKQDESGMPNNRFLAERTGGTYSTLKVQPAELEDSGVYFCASSLTGGVETQYFGPGTRLLVL.

This chain uses TRBV27 with TRBJ1-1, with D unclear. Germline lookup yields CDR1 MNHEY and CDR2 SMNVEV (reference sequence). Between the trimmed V and J ends, which lost 7 bases and 4 bases, there was a span of 13 bases. This CDR3 has 13 residues. CDR3 sequence (DNA): TGTGCCAGCAAAGACACCTTCGGCACTGAAGCTTTCTTT. Translation: CASKDTFGTEAFF.

This chain links TRBV29-1 with TRBJ2-1, with 7 bases that match TRBD2. The V segment lost 3 bases and the J segment 3 bases; nucleotides outside the gene matches: 8. CDR1 is SQVTM and CDR2 is ANQGSEA in the germline V gene. The CDR3 totals 15 residues. The CDR3 DNA sequence: TGCAGCGTTGAGGTATTCGAGCGGGGCTACAATGAGCAGTTCTTC. Encoded protein: CSVEVFERGYNEQFF.

A few counts support this clonotype. This sequence joins TRBV2 and TRBJ2-3; 10 bases match TRBD1. The CDR3 sequence is 16 residues long. Losses at the gene ends were 6 bases for V and 2 bases for J; bases not matched to a gene: 8. The germline gives CDR1 SNHLY, CDR2 FYNNEI. The CDR3 DNA reads as TGTGCCAGCAGCTTTAGACAGGGGGCATACACAGATACGCAGTATTTT. It codes for CASSFRQGAYTDTQYF.

This rearrangement joins TRBV25-1 to TRBJ1-1, with D perhaps TRBD1 (6 bases). V gave up 3 bases and J gave up 3 bases, with 11 bases separating them. The CDR3 is 14 residues long. Germline CDR1 reads MGHDK; CDR2 reads SYGVNS. The CDR3 reads CASSDRGRDTEAFF. The DNA of the CDR3 is TGTGCCAGCAGTGACAGGGGCCGGGACACTGAAGCTTTCTTT.

This chain links TRBV20-1 with TRBJ1-2; possibly TRBD1 for D (5 bases). Looked up from germline, CDR1 is DFQATT and CDR2 is SNEGSKA (reference sequence). V was clipped by 3 bases and J by 8 bases, with 13 bases between them. The CDR3 covers 12 residues. The CDR3 DNA follows: TGCAGTGCTAGTGACAGTTCTATCGGCTACACCTTC. Residues: CSASDSSIGYTF.

This clonotype was detected a few times. The genes are TRBV24-1 and TRBJ2-2; 7 nucleotides match TRBD2. The germline gives CDR1 KGHDR, CDR2 SFDVKD. The CDR3 spans 16 residues. Trimming removed 6 bases from V and 4 bases from J; junction bases left unmatched: 10. CDR3 nucleotide sequence: TGTGCCACCAGTTCGTGGGGAGGGTCGAGCACCGGGGAGCTGTTTTTT. This codes for CATSSWGGSSTGELFF.

In this sample, this clonotype turned up a few times. The CDR3 reads CASSPDSGANYGYTF. The CDR3 nucleotides are TGTGCCAGCAGTCCCGACAGTGGGGCCAACTATGGCTACACCTTC. The gene calls are TRBV12-3 or TRBV12-4 and TRBJ1-2, with D possibly matching TRBD1 (5 bases). The CDR3 covers 15 residues. The V and J ends lost 5 bases and 2 bases respectively, with 15 bases between them.

This clonotype was found a few times. The gene calls are TRBV4-3 and TRBJ2-1; 10 bases match TRBD1. The CDR3 runs to 17 residues. V lost 3 bases to trimming and J lost 7 bases; unmatched junction nucleotides: 12. Germline CDR1 LGHNA, CDR2 YSLEER. Here the CDR3 DNA reads TGCGCCAGCAGCCATTCTCCCGCGACAGGGGGCGGAAATGAGCAGTTCTTC. Translation: CASSHSPATGGGNEQFF.

The sample holds a few counts of this clonotype. This sequence joins TRBV6-6 and TRBJ2-7, with 7 bases matching TRBD1. This CDR3 spans 14 amino acids. Germline V lookup: CDR1 MNHNY, CDR2 SVGAGI (reference sequence). With 5 bases clipped from V and 5 bases from J, the junction kept 9 bases outside the gene matches. The CDR3 nucleotides read TGTGCCAGCAGTGTGAGACAGGGAATAAACGAGCAGTACTTC. It codes for CASSVRQGINEQYF.